These 19 T cell receptor beta chains were sequenced from one sample in a study of T-cell reconstitution after alpha-beta-depleted transplantation in children. A library of TCRbeta sequences, prepared with unique molecular identifiers, was generated. TCRdb itself ran the PCR reads through MiXCR, one entry per CDR3 protein. The sample has some 120,000 distinct CDR3 sequences; roughly 9.7% are singletons. Source: PBMCs, mostly from graft donor cells, taken 180 days after TCRalphabeta/CD19-depleted stem cell transplant. These receptors were collected from a girl less than two years old who had a stem cell transplant for combined immunodeficiency, so the T cells may come from the graft donor.

The rearrangement links TRBV3-1 to TRBJ2-3; maybe TRBD2 (6 bases). Germline CDR1 and CDR2: LGHDT and YNNKEL (reference sequence). Trimming removed 10 bases at V and 5 bases at J, with 28 bases between. The CDR3 spans 17 residues. This CDR3 is CATSPSGGGFLRDTQYF. CDR3 coding DNA: TGTGCCACCTCCCCCTCTGGCGGAGGGTTCCTTCGAGATACGCAGTATTTT.

This clonotype was observed a handful of times. The V call is TRBV20-1, the J call TRBJ2-7; D possibly corresponds to TRBD1 (5 bases). V was pared by 5 bases and J by 3 bases, with 14 bases between. This CDR3 has 13 amino acids. Germline V gene sequence: CDR1 DFQATT, CDR2 SNEGSKA (reference sequence). This CDR3 reads CSALSDKDYEQYF. The CDR3 DNA reads TGCAGTGCTCTCTCGGACAAAGACTACGAGCAGTACTTC.

The genes are TRBV12-3 or TRBV12-4 and TRBJ2-7, with D possibly being TRBD2 (6 bases). Trimming pared 7 bases from V and 4 bases from J, leaving 17 bases between. The CDR3 length is 14 residues. CDR3 protein: CASTPREDGYEQYF. In nucleotides, the CDR3 is TGTGCCAGCACCCCGCGGGAAGACGGGTACGAGCAGTACTTC.

The rearrangement joins TRBV29-1 to TRBJ1-3; the match to TRBD1 covers 11 bases. Germline CDR1 and CDR2: SQVTM and ANQGSEA. V dropped 4 bases and J dropped 4; count of bases not matched to a gene: 3. The CDR3 runs to 14 residues. CDR3 sequence: CSVGTGGSGNTIYF. The CDR3, as DNA: TGCAGCGTTGGGACAGGGGGCTCGGGAAACACCATATATTTT.

The J gene is TRBJ2-5, the V gene TRBV3-1; 11 bases match TRBD1. V shed 3 bases and J 3 bases; nucleotides not matched to a gene: 3. CDR1 is LGHDT, CDR2 YNNKEL, per germline (reference sequence). The CDR3 is 15 residues long. The CDR3 bases are TGTGCCAGCAGCCATGGGACAGGGGGGAAAGAGACCCAGTACTTC. It encodes CASSHGTGGKETQYF.

The chain employs TRBV18 and TRBJ2-7, with 9 bases identical to TRBD1. V lost 6 bases and J lost 5; bases outside the gene matches: 2. The CDR3 has 12 amino acids. The germline V gene encodes CDR1 KGHSH and CDR2 LQKENI. This chain's CDR3 is CASSWTGDEQYF. CDR3 nucleotide sequence: TGTGCCAGCTCGTGGACAGGGGACGAGCAGTACTTC.

This clonotype was recorded a few times. This rearrangement joins TRBV11-2 to TRBJ2-2; TRBD2 agrees at 10 bases. The CDR3 extends over 17 amino acids. From germline, CDR1 is SGHAT and CDR2 FQNNGV. The junction had 7 bases not matched to a gene; V was cut back by 2 bases and J by 4 bases. The CDR3 is CASSLNSGRPLTGELFF. As DNA, the CDR3 is TGTGCCAGCAGCTTAAATAGCGGGAGGCCCCTCACCGGGGAGCTGTTTTTT.

V and J are TRBV5-1 and TRBJ2-4; 11 nucleotides line up with TRBD2. The J segment lost 2 bases and the V segment lost 0 bases, leaving 10 bases of the junction unmatched. CDR1 and CDR2 from the germline V gene are SGHRS and YFSETQ. The length of the CDR3 is 19 residues. Here the CDR3 DNA reads TGCGCCAGCAGCTTGGGACTAGCGGGAAGCATAATAACCAAAAACATTCAGTACTTC. It specifies CASSLGLAGSIITKNIQYF.

This clonotype was counted at least ten times. The chain combines TRBV10-2 with TRBJ2-3; 10 positions match TRBD2. The germline V gene has CDR1 WSHSY and CDR2 SAAADI. The V segment lost 4 bases and the J segment 9 bases; nucleotides outside the gene matches: 10. CDR3 length equals 15 residues. CDR3 nucleotide sequence: TGCGCCAGCAGTGGGATGAGGCTAGCGGGAGACACGCAGTATTTT. This sequence encodes CASSGMRLAGDTQYF.

The chain has TRBV6-1 and TRBJ2-5, with D tentatively TRBD2 (6 bases). The germline V gene has CDR1 MNHNS and CDR2 SASEGT. This CDR3 region has 15 residues. V lost 8 bases and J 5 bases, leaving 21 bases between the germline ends. Here the CDR3 reads CASGMGGVGHETQYF. The CDR3 region has the DNA TGTGCCAGCGGGATGGGGGGAGTGGGCCACGAGACCCAGTACTTC.

This clonotype was seen a few times. The chain is built from TRBV12-3 or TRBV12-4 and TRBJ2-1, with unresolved D. The CDR3 runs 12 residues. Trimming cost V 4 bases and J 9 bases, with 10 bases left between them. CDR3 sequence: CASSSHMGEQFF. DNA for the CDR3: TGTGCCAGCAGTTCCCACATGGGTGAGCAGTTCTTC.

This clonotype was recorded a few times. One junction end disagrees with the germline gene, perhaps due to a read error. V and J are TRBV7-7 and TRBJ2-5, with D possibly called TRBD1 or TRBD2 (5 bases each). The CDR3 consists of 14 residues. Germline V CDR1 and CDR2: SSHAT, FNYEAQ (reference sequence). The CDR3 here is CASSPGRIQETQYF. The DNA for the CDR3 is TGTGCTAGCAGCCCGGGACGGATCCAAGAGACCCAGTACTTC.

This clonotype was detected a few times. This chain joins TRBV4-1 and TRBJ2-1, with TRBD1 identical over 10 bases. The CDR3 is 15 residues long. With 3 bases clipped from V and 6 bases from J, the junction kept 5 bases outside the gene matches. Per germline, CDR1 MGHRA and CDR2 YSYEKL. In DNA form, the CDR3 reads TGCGCCAGCAGCCACGGACAGGGGGAAGTCAATGAGCAGTTCTTC. It specifies CASSHGQGEVNEQFF.

This clonotype was seen a handful of times. The chain has TRBV20-1 and TRBJ2-7; TRBD1 matches 11 bases. V trimming: 5 bases; J trimming: 5 bases; junction bases outside the gene matches: 8. This CDR3 region has 14 residues. From germline, CDR1 is DFQATT and CDR2 SNEGSKA (reference sequence). The CDR3 reads CSALAGQGANEQYF. In DNA form, the CDR3 reads TGCAGTGCTCTCGCTGGACAGGGGGCCAACGAGCAGTACTTC.

This clonotype was recorded many times. This chain uses TRBV5-1 with TRBJ1-5; D perhaps matches TRBD1 (6 bases). CDR1 and CDR2 from the germline V gene are SGHRS and YFSETQ. V gave up 1 base and J gave up 7 bases, with 15 bases separating them. The length of the CDR3 is 15 residues. The CDR3 nucleotides are TGCGCCAGCAGCTTGACAGGGTACGGCGGCCAGCCCCAGCATTTT. This codes for CASSLTGYGGQPQHF.

The chain uses TRBV11-2 and TRBJ2-1; 11 nucleotides match TRBD2. CDR1 and CDR2 (germline): SGHAT, FQNNGV. J was trimmed by 0 bases and V by 4 bases; bases with no gene match: 8. The CDR3 loop spans 18 amino acids. The DNA for the CDR3 is TGTGCCAGCAGCTCACTAGCGGGAGATGCCAGCTCCTACAATGAGCAGTTCTTC. Translated: CASSSLAGDASSYNEQFF.

Many counts were recorded for this clonotype. The rearrangement uses TRBV20-1 and TRBJ1-2; 9 bases map to TRBD1. With 2 bases clipped from V and 6 bases from J, the junction kept 4 bases outside the gene matches. This CDR3 is built from 13 residues. Germline V gene sequence: CDR1 DFQATT, CDR2 SNEGSKA (reference sequence). The CDR3: CSARPRTGDGYTF. CDR3 in DNA: TGCAGTGCTAGACCTCGGACAGGGGATGGCTACACCTTC.

This clonotype was seen many times. The junction does not match germline at one end; this may be a read error. This sequence joins TRBV7-2 and TRBJ2-3; TRBD2 is a possible D gene (6 bases). The CDR3 runs to 13 residues. Germline V gene sequence: CDR1 SGHTA, CDR2 FQGNSA. The CDR3 is CASSLGGTDTQYF. The CDR3 coding sequence is TGCGCCAGCAGCTTGGGGGGTACAGATACGCAGTATTTT.

This clonotype was seen repeatedly, ten times or more. A junction boundary mismatches the germline segment, possibly from a read error. This rearrangement joins TRBV7-7 to TRBJ2-2, with D possibly being TRBD2 (6 bases). The germline V gene encodes CDR1 SSHAT and CDR2 FNYEAQ (reference sequence). This CDR3 contains 15 residues. This CDR3 is CASSPVGGYTGELFF. CDR3 nucleotide sequence: TGTGCTAGCAGCCCAGTGGGGGGTTACACCGGGGAGCTGTTTTTT.